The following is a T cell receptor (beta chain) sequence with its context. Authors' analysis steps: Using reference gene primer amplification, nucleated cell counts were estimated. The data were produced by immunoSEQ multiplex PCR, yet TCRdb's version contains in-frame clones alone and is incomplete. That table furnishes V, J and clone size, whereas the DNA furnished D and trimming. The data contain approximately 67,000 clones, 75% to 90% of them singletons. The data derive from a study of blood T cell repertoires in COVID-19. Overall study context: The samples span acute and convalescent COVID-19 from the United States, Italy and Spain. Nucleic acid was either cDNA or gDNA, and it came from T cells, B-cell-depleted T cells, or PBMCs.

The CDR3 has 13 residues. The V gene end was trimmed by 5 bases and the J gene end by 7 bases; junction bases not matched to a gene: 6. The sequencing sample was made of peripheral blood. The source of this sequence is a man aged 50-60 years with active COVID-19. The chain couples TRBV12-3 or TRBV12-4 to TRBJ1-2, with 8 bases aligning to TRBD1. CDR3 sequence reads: CASSTRTGIGYTF. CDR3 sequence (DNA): TGTGCCAGCAGTACTCGGACAGGGATTGGCTACACCTTC.